These 30 T cell receptor beta chains were all obtained from the same sample, sequenced in a study of control samples from healthy donors and cancer patients. The table came from immunoSEQ multiplex PCR; TCRdb's copy has only in-frame clones and leaves some out. Found here are about 44,000 clones, 80% to 90% of them singletons; the top ten hold roughly 10%. Sequencing used PBMCs. The source of these receptors is a woman in her sixties with lung cancer.

J is TRBJ1-3 and V is TRBV29-1; D remains ambiguous. Per germline, CDR1 SQVTM and CDR2 ANQGSEA. CDR3 length: 15 residues. The V end lost 1 base, the J end lost 6 bases, and 16 bases lay between the germline ends. CDR3 residues: CSVEAFGVDENTIYF. In DNA, the CDR3 is TGCAGCGTTGAAGCGTTTGGGGTAGACGAAAACACCATATATTTT. Filled out from reference TRBV29-1 and TRBJ1-3, the complete variable domain reads SAVISQKPSRDICQRGTSLTIQCQVDSQVTMMFWYRQQPGQSLTLIATANQGSEATYESGFVIDKFPISRPNLTFSTLTVSNMSPEDSSIYLCSVEAFGVDENTIYFGEGSWLTVV.

V and J are TRBV27 and TRBJ1-1, with a possible D match to TRBD1 (5 bases). V lost 6 bases to trimming and J lost 2 bases, with 13 bases between them. From germline, CDR1 is MNHEY and CDR2 SMNVEV (reference sequence). CDR3 length equals 14 residues. The DNA of the CDR3 is TGTGCCAGCAGCACCCAAGACAGAAACACTGAAGCTTTCTTT. Its protein is CASSTQDRNTEAFF.

This clone occurred once. The V gene is TRBV4-3, the J gene TRBJ1-1, with D hard to call. The CDR3 has 15 residues. V lost 0 bases and J 1 base, leaving 9 bases between the germline ends. Germline loops: CDR1 LGHNA, CDR2 YSLEER. The CDR3 loop reads CASSQDLRENTEAFF. The CDR3 nucleotides are TGCGCCAGCAGCCAAGATTTGAGGGAGAACACTGAAGCTTTCTTT.

Notes on this clone: One junction end does not reproduce the germline sequence, and a read error may be involved. The DNA of the CDR3 is TGTGGGCTAGCTAACTATGGCTACACCTTC. Translated: CGLANYGYTF. The gene calls are TRBV23-1 and TRBJ1-2; D gene ambiguous. TRBV23-1 is an ORF for which the function is uncertain. There are 10 residues in the CDR3.

V is TRBV4-1 and J is TRBJ1-1; 7 bases line up with TRBD1. The CDR3 length is 15 residues. CDR1 is MGHRA, CDR2 YSYEKL, per germline. V was pared by 0 bases and J by 7 bases, with 8 bases of the junction left unmatched. The CDR3 protein is CASSQDVQGMSEAFF. The CDR3 DNA sequence: TGCGCCAGCAGCCAAGACGTACAGGGGATGAGTGAAGCTTTCTTT.

This clone was seen more than once but under ten times. The chain has TRBV28 and TRBJ2-3; D is uncertain. V shed 4 bases and J shed 2 bases, with 13 bases lying between them. Germline-derived CDR1 and CDR2 are MDHEN and SYDVKM. The CDR3 has 15 residues. The CDR3 sequence is CASSSPTFTTDTQYF. In DNA form, the CDR3 reads TGTGCCAGCAGTTCCCCCACCTTTACCACAGATACGCAGTATTTT.

This clone was counted a few times. The chain combines TRBV24-1 with TRBJ1-2, with TRBD1 matching over 12 bases. This CDR3 contains 19 residues. Germline CDR1 is KGHDR and CDR2 is SFDVKD. V trimming: 5 bases; J trimming: 8 bases; junction bases outside the gene matches: 20. CDR3: CATSVDNLGTGGVRKGYTF. As DNA, the CDR3 is TGTGCCACCAGTGTCGATAACCTCGGGACAGGGGGCGTACGGAAGGGCTACACCTTC.

V is TRBV4-3 and J is TRBJ1-5, with D uncertain. V lost 0 bases, J lost 2 bases, and 8 bases lay in between. This CDR3 comprises 15 residues. Germline V gene sequence: CDR1 LGHNA, CDR2 YSLEER. The CDR3 spells CASSQDHEGNQPQHF. In DNA form, the CDR3 reads TGCGCCAGCAGCCAAGATCATGAGGGCAATCAGCCCCAGCATTTT.

The rearrangement joins TRBV28 to TRBJ2-1, with a weak D call TRBD2 (6 bases). Germline CDR1 and CDR2: MDHEN and SYDVKM. The ends were cut back, 7 bases at V and 9 bases at J, with 16 bases in the middle. This CDR3 region has 13 residues. The CDR3 protein is CASTPAGGIEQFF. DNA for the CDR3: TGTGCCAGCACCCCCGCCGGGGGAATTGAGCAGTTCTTC.

The genes are TRBV30 and TRBJ2-5, with D possibly being TRBD1 (6 bases). Germline V gives CDR1 GTSNPN, CDR2 SVGIG (reference sequence). This CDR3 is built from 15 residues. Trimming cost V 1 base and J 4 bases, with 16 bases left between them. CDR3 sequence (DNA): TGTGCCTGGAGTGGGTCGGTTGGCAGGGGAGAGACCCAGTACTTC. Its protein is CAWSGSVGRGETQYF.

This sequence joins TRBV5-1 and TRBJ2-5; 8 bases fit TRBD2. J lost 0 bases, V lost 0 bases, and 7 bases had no gene match. CDR1 is SGHRS, CDR2 YFSETQ, per germline. The CDR3 covers 17 residues. As DNA, the CDR3 is TGCGCCAGCAGCTTGGTAGGTAGCGGGGCCTACCAAGAGACCCAGTACTTC. Amino acids: CASSLVGSGAYQETQYF.

The V call is TRBV5-5, the J call TRBJ2-3; TRBD1 matches 12 bases. Germline trimming cut 4 bases from V and 5 bases from J; bases unmatched to any gene: 5. The germline V gene has CDR1 SGHKS and CDR2 YYEKEE (reference sequence). This CDR3 spans 15 amino acids. This CDR3 is CASSLGQGAGDTQYF. CDR3 DNA sequence: TGTGCCAGCAGCCTGGGACAGGGGGCAGGAGATACGCAGTATTTT.

V gene TRBV12-5 combines with J gene TRBJ2-1; D ambiguous. Germline CDR1 is LGHNT and CDR2 is FRNRAP. The CDR3 totals 14 residues. Trimming took 6 bases from V and 0 from J, leaving 9 bases between them. The CDR3 sequence: CASGLESSYNEQFF. The CDR3 DNA reads as TGTGCTAGTGGGCTGGAAAGCTCCTACAATGAGCAGTTCTTC.

This sequence joins TRBV6-5 and TRBJ1-1; weak D call: TRBD1 (6 bases). Trimming cost V 6 bases and J 6 bases, with 17 bases left between them. Germline V gene data show CDR1 as MNHEY and CDR2 as SVGAGI. The CDR3 sequence is 14 residues long. CDR3 sequence (DNA): TGTGCCAGCAGCATCACCCTCAGGGGACCTGAAGCTTTCTTT. Translated, it gives CASSITLRGPEAFF.

On this clone itself: At one end the junction does not follow the germline gene, possibly because of a read error. CDR3: CASSSALYGQYF. CDR3 bases: TGTGCCAGCAGCTCCGCCCTTTACGGGCAGTACTTC. The rearrangement joins TRBV7-3 to TRBJ2-7; D is uncertain. The CDR3 contains 12 residues. The germline CDR1 and CDR2 sequences are SGHTA and FQGTGA.

The V call is TRBV24-1, the J call TRBJ2-7, with 7 bases matching TRBD1. CDR3 length equals 15 residues. The V segment lost 4 bases and the J segment 7 bases; nucleotides outside the gene matches: 12. CDR1 KGHDR and CDR2 SFDVKD come from the germline V gene. The CDR3 here is CATSDRGQNGGEQYF. CDR3 coding DNA: TGTGCCACCAGTGACCGGGGACAGAACGGAGGAGAGCAGTACTTC.

The V and J genes are TRBV9 and TRBJ2-4; 7 positions agree with TRBD1. The V gene end was trimmed by 4 bases and the J gene end by 7 bases; junction bases not matched to a gene: 5. This CDR3 has 13 amino acids. Germline CDR1 reads SGDLS; CDR2 reads YYNGEE. CDR3 region: CASSTGDSNIQYF. CDR3 nucleotides: TGTGCCAGCAGCACCGGGGACAGTAACATTCAGTACTTC.

The chain joins TRBV4-2 to TRBJ2-7, with D maybe TRBD1 (6 bases). The CDR3 runs 15 residues. Germline V gene data show CDR1 as LGHNA and CDR2 as YNFKEQ. The V and J ends lost 2 bases and 10 bases respectively, with 21 bases between them. CDR3 coding DNA: TGTGCCAGCAGCCAAACCAGCAGGGGAACCCCCCACCAGTACTTC. Translation: CASSQTSRGTPHQYF.

This sequence joins TRBV15 and TRBJ1-1; D is perhaps TRBD1 (6 bases). The CDR3 loop spans 22 amino acids. V was pared by 4 bases and J by 0 bases, with 33 bases between. The V gene's germline CDR1 is LNHNV and CDR2 YYDKDF (reference sequence). The chain's CDR3 is CATSTEKSGHLGLDSLNTEAFF. Written as DNA, the CDR3 is TGTGCCACCAGCACAGAGAAAAGCGGACATTTGGGGTTGGACAGCTTGAACACTGAAGCTTTCTTT.

The rearrangement joins TRBV18 to TRBJ2-2; 8 bases fit TRBD2. V trimming: 3 bases; J trimming: 0 bases; junction bases outside the gene matches: 3. CDR1 and CDR2 (germline): KGHSH, LQKENI. This CDR3 has 16 residues. This CDR3 is CASSPQGLANTGELFF. CDR3 bases: TGTGCCAGCTCACCTCAGGGACTAGCGAACACCGGGGAGCTGTTTTTT. The full variable domain, rest sourced from reference TRBV18 and TRBJ2-2, is NAGVMQNPRHLVRRRGQEARLRCSPMKGHSHVYWYRQLPEEGLKFMVYLQKENIIDESGMPKERFSAEFPKEGPSILRIQQVVRGDSAAYFCASSPQGLANTGELFFGEGSRLTVL.

This rearrangement joins TRBV5-1 to TRBJ1-2, with TRBD1 as a possible D gene (6 bases). This CDR3 region has 15 residues. V was cut by 0 bases and J by 2 bases, with 11 bases left in between. Germline V gives CDR1 SGHRS, CDR2 YFSETQ. In DNA form, the CDR3 reads TGCGCCAGCAGCTTGGTCCCGGACAGCAACTATGGCTACACCTTC. Encoded protein: CASSLVPDSNYGYTF. Looking up the rest from reference TRBV5-1 and TRBJ1-2 gives the full variable domain: KAGVTQTPRYLIKTRGQQVTLSCSPISGHRSVSWYQQTPGQGLQFLFEYFSETQRNKGNFPGRFSGRQFSNSRSEMNVSTLELGDSALYLCASSLVPDSNYGYTFGSGTRLTVV.

This clone appeared once. The V call is TRBV5-6, the J call TRBJ2-1; TRBD2 might be the D (5 bases). Trimming removed 0 bases from V and 6 bases from J, with 13 bases in between. This CDR3 has 15 amino acids. Germline V gene sequence: CDR1 SGHDT, CDR2 YYEEEE. The CDR3 sequence: CASSLGLTAGNEQFF. In nucleotides, the CDR3 is TGTGCCAGCAGCTTGGGACTAACCGCCGGCAATGAGCAGTTCTTC.

The rearrangement links TRBV4-2 to TRBJ2-2; perhaps TRBD2 as D (7 bases). Trimming stripped 3 bases from V and 5 bases from J, with 13 bases between. The CDR3 is 15 residues long. CDR1 and CDR2 (germline): LGHNA, YNFKEQ. CDR3 coding DNA: TGTGCCAGCAGCCACGCGGGGGCGGGTACCGGGGAGCTGTTTTTT. Translation gives CASSHAGAGTGELFF.

The V call is TRBV9, the J call TRBJ1-1; 10 bases agree with TRBD1. The CDR3 loop spans 16 amino acids. The germline V gene encodes CDR1 SGDLS and CDR2 YYNGEE. V shed 3 bases and J 6 bases; nucleotides not matched to a gene: 11. CDR3 protein: CASSGAARDRGAEAFF. CDR3 DNA sequence: TGTGCCAGCAGCGGAGCAGCCCGGGACAGGGGTGCTGAAGCTTTCTTT.

This clone was counted a single time. The chain uses TRBV9 and TRBJ2-3; perhaps TRBD2 as D (6 bases). CDR3 length: 13 residues. The germline V gene encodes CDR1 SGDLS and CDR2 YYNGEE. With 3 bases removed from V and 8 bases from J, the gap between germline ends came to 13 bases. The DNA of the CDR3 is TGTGCCAGCAGCGATCTTGGAGGGAGTACGCAGTATTTT. Encoded protein: CASSDLGGSTQYF.

This CDR3 reads CASSDRDRAVGYNEQFF. The CDR3 nucleotides are TGTGCCAGCAGTGACCGGGACAGGGCCGTCGGCTACAATGAGCAGTTCTTC. The V call is TRBV25-1, the J call TRBJ2-1, with 9 bases that match TRBD1. Unmatched junction bases numbered 9, after V lost 3 bases and J lost 3 bases. CDR3 length: 17 amino acids. Germline CDR1 MGHDK, CDR2 SYGVNS.

The chain is built from TRBV19 and TRBJ1-5; no clear D. The germline V gene encodes CDR1 LNHDA and CDR2 SQIVND (reference sequence). This CDR3 comprises 14 residues. The germline V and J ends were trimmed by 2 bases and 7 bases, with 12 bases remaining between them. The CDR3 loop reads CASSILTVDQPQHF. Written as DNA, the CDR3 is TGTGCCAGTAGTATACTGACGGTGGACCAGCCCCAGCATTTT.

This sequence joins TRBV4-3 and TRBJ1-1, with D maybe TRBD1 (5 bases). The length of the CDR3 is 16 residues. V was clipped by 3 bases and J by 5 bases, with 19 bases between them. Germline V gives CDR1 LGHNA, CDR2 YSLEER. CDR3 in DNA: TGCGCCAGCAGCCACGGGTGGGAGGGGACTGAAACTGAAGCTTTCTTT. It translates to CASSHGWEGTETEAFF.

The genes are TRBV19 and TRBJ1-4; the D gene is possibly TRBD1 (5 bases). V gave up 3 bases and J gave up 6 bases, with 8 bases separating them. This CDR3 contains 13 residues. From germline, CDR1 is LNHDA and CDR2 SQIVND (reference sequence). This CDR3 reads CASSISRDEKLFF. CDR3 coding DNA: TGTGCCAGTAGTATTTCCAGGGATGAAAAACTGTTTTTT.

The V gene is TRBV5-5, the J gene TRBJ1-1; no firm D call. The V end was cut by 8 bases, the J end by 0 bases, with 11 bases between. This CDR3 comprises 13 residues. CDR1 is SGHKS, CDR2 YYEKEE, per germline (reference sequence). For the CDR3, the DNA is TGTGCCAGTTCTGAACCGATGAACACTGAAGCTTTCTTT. This codes for CASSEPMNTEAFF.